This passage covers 22 T cell receptor beta chains from one sample sequenced in a study of cytomegalovirus exposure and HLA in healthy donors. The PCR used 60 Vbeta and 13 Jbeta primers. Assay used: immunoSEQ multiplex PCR; TCRdb lists only in-frame clones, some missing. The sample records about 98,000 clones, more than 75% being singletons. Sequencing used PBMCs. The receptor source for this set is a human donor in good health.

The chain joins TRBV11-2 to TRBJ1-1, with TRBD1 identical over 7 bases. J was trimmed by 12 bases and V by 5 bases; bases with no gene match: 15. This CDR3 contains 14 residues. Germline assignment: CDR1 SGHAT and CDR2 FQNNGV. CDR3 bases: TGTGCCAGCAGCCCCCGGACAGGAGCTAGACAATCTTTCTTT. Amino acids: CASSPRTGARQSFF.

This sequence joins TRBV4-1 and TRBJ1-2; D gene unclear. In germline, CDR1 is MGHRA, CDR2 YSYEKL. The V and J ends lost 1 base and 9 bases respectively, with 15 bases between them. The length of the CDR3 is 14 residues. The CDR3 region is CASSQGGAPRSYTF. In DNA form, the CDR3 reads TGCGCCAGCAGCCAAGGCGGAGCCCCTAGGAGCTACACCTTC.

The chain combines TRBV7-2 with TRBJ1-6; weak D call: TRBD1 (6 bases). Germline V CDR1 and CDR2: SGHTA, FQGNSA. Trimming took 5 bases from V and 7 from J, leaving 15 bases between them. This CDR3 comprises 15 residues. Here the CDR3 reads CASSPETGINSPLHF. In nucleotides, the CDR3 is TGTGCCAGCAGCCCCGAGACAGGAATAAATTCACCCCTCCACTTT.

The chain employs TRBV9 and TRBJ2-7, with TRBD1 identical over 9 bases. The CDR3 covers 14 residues. The germline V gene encodes CDR1 SGDLS and CDR2 YYNGEE. V dropped 3 bases and J dropped 3; count of bases not matched to a gene: 4. CDR3 region: CASSGRDRDYEQYF. Here the CDR3 DNA reads TGTGCCAGCAGCGGCCGGGACAGGGACTACGAGCAGTACTTC.

The gene calls are TRBV6-5 and TRBJ1-2, with D tentatively TRBD1 (5 bases). Germline V gene data show CDR1 as MNHEY and CDR2 as SVGAGI. The CDR3 loop spans 14 amino acids. Between the trimmed V and J ends, which lost 6 bases and 2 bases, there was a span of 13 bases. The CDR3 region has the DNA TGTGCCAGCAGACCCGGGGGTAGCAACTATGGCTACACCTTC. Translation gives CASRPGGSNYGYTF.

The chain is built from TRBV4-1 and TRBJ2-5; TRBD2 aligns across 8 bases. Germline values: CDR1 MGHRA, CDR2 YSYEKL. The CDR3 is 14 amino acids. J lost 7 bases, V lost 0 bases, and 4 bases had no gene match. In DNA form, the CDR3 reads TGCGCCAGCAGCCAAGAGTCGGGACTAGGGACCCAGTACTTC. Translating gives CASSQESGLGTQYF.

This chain links TRBV5-4 with TRBJ2-4; 7 nucleotides line up with TRBD2. The CDR3 is made up of 16 amino acids. V was pared by 4 bases and J by 6 bases, with 13 bases of the junction left unmatched. CDR1 and CDR2 (germline): SGHNT, YYREEE (reference sequence). The chain's CDR3 is CASSNSGMGPGNIQYF. Written as DNA, the CDR3 is TGTGCCAGCAGCAACAGCGGGATGGGGCCCGGAAACATTCAGTACTTC.

This chain connects TRBV5-1 to TRBJ2-7; 8 nucleotides line up with TRBD1. The CDR3 consists of 14 residues. Trimming cost V 5 bases and J 3 bases; bases outside gene matches: 7. Germline assignment: CDR1 SGHRS and CDR2 YFSETQ. The chain's CDR3 is CASRTGTGVYEQYF. The CDR3 DNA follows: TGCGCCAGCAGGACGGGGACAGGAGTCTACGAGCAGTACTTC.

The chain links TRBV7-2 to TRBJ2-1; 11 bases line up with TRBD2. J was trimmed by 7 bases and V by 5 bases; bases with no gene match: 10. The length of the CDR3 is 16 residues. Germline lookup yields CDR1 SGHTA and CDR2 FQGNSA. The CDR3 here is CASSRSGLAEGNEQFF. The CDR3, as DNA: TGTGCCAGCAGCCGATCGGGACTAGCGGAGGGGAATGAGCAGTTCTTC.

This clone has a single count. The rearrangement uses TRBV5-1 and TRBJ2-1; 7 bases line up with TRBD1. The CDR3 runs to 17 residues. The V gene's germline CDR1 is SGHRS and CDR2 YFSETQ. The trim removed 0 bases at V and 0 bases at J, leaving 6 bases unmatched. CDR3 protein: CASSLATGDSSYNEQFF. CDR3 coding DNA: TGCGCCAGCAGCTTGGCCACAGGGGATAGCTCCTACAATGAGCAGTTCTTC.

The chain couples TRBV2 to TRBJ2-1, with 10 bases identical to TRBD2. V shed 7 bases, J shed 3 bases, and the junction held 6 bases outside the gene matches. The germline gives CDR1 SNHLY, CDR2 FYNNEI. This CDR3 is built from 15 residues. The CDR3: CASISGGPSYNEQFF. As DNA, the CDR3 is TGTGCCAGCATTAGCGGGGGGCCTAGCTACAATGAGCAGTTCTTC.

This sequence joins TRBV4-1 and TRBJ2-7; TRBD1 is a possible D gene (6 bases). Germline CDR1 MGHRA, CDR2 YSYEKL. This CDR3 spans 14 amino acids. V lost 0 bases to trimming and J lost 6 bases, with 12 bases between them. CDR3 protein: CASSQDPPGVEQYF. CDR3 nucleotide sequence: TGCGCCAGCAGCCAAGACCCACCAGGGGTCGAGCAGTACTTC.

The V call is TRBV14, the J call TRBJ2-1; weak D call: TRBD1 (5 bases). This CDR3 contains 14 residues. V lost 1 base and J lost 7, with 11 bases in between. Germline V lookup: CDR1 SGHDN, CDR2 FVKESK. In DNA form, the CDR3 reads TGTGCCAGCAGCCAAGGGGGCCTGTTGAATGAGCAGTTCTTC. Translating it yields CASSQGGLLNEQFF.

The chain has TRBV11-2 and TRBJ1-6, with D perhaps TRBD1 (5 bases). This CDR3 region has 15 residues. CDR1 and CDR2 (germline): SGHAT, FQNNGV. With 5 bases removed from V and 11 bases from J, the gap between germline ends came to 19 bases. In nucleotides, the CDR3 is TGTGCCAGCAGCGTCCGGGACTCCTTTCCCCCACCCCTCCACTTT. Protein sequence: CASSVRDSFPPPLHF. The variable domain in full, completed from reference TRBV11-2 and TRBJ1-6, reads EAGVAQSPRYKIIEKRQSVAFWCNPISGHATLYWYQQILGQGPKLLIQFQNNGVVDDSQLPKDRFSAERLKGVDSTLKIQPAKLEDSAVYLCASSVRDSFPPPLHFGNGTRLTVT.

The V gene is TRBV19, the J gene TRBJ1-4, with TRBD1 matching 11 bases. The CDR3 is made up of 15 amino acids. With V trimmed by 5 bases and J by 8 bases, 7 bases remained unmatched. The germline gives CDR1 LNHDA, CDR2 SQIVND (reference sequence). The DNA of the CDR3 is TGTGCCAGTAGTGGAAGGACAGGGGGCGGCGAAAAACTGTTTTTT. Translation: CASSGRTGGGEKLFF.

This clone was counted once. CDR3: CASSFERSTDTQYF. CDR3 DNA sequence: TGCGCCAGCAGCTTTGAGCGGAGCACAGATACGCAGTATTTT. This chain connects TRBV5-1 to TRBJ2-3; TRBD2 is a possible D gene (5 bases). Trimming left V 2 bases short and J 0 bases short, with 7 bases between. The CDR3 is 14 residues long. Per the germline V gene, CDR1 is SGHRS and CDR2 is YFSETQ. Filled out from reference TRBV5-1 and TRBJ2-3, the complete variable domain reads KAGVTQTPRYLIKTRGQQVTLSCSPISGHRSVSWYQQTPGQGLQFLFEYFSETQRNKGNFPGRFSGRQFSNSRSEMNVSTLELGDSALYLCASSFERSTDTQYFGPGTRLTVL.

This clone was counted a few times. The chain couples TRBV6-6 to TRBJ2-7, with a weak D call TRBD2 (6 bases). With 0 bases removed from V and 6 bases from J, the gap between germline ends came to 12 bases. CDR1 is MNHNY, CDR2 SVGAGI, per germline (reference sequence). This CDR3 comprises 14 residues. The CDR3: CASSYSPDYSEQYF. For the CDR3, the DNA is TGTGCCAGCAGTTACTCACCGGACTATTCCGAGCAGTACTTC.

The chain uses TRBV5-4 and TRBJ2-5; 14 positions agree with TRBD2. This CDR3 has 16 residues. The V gene's germline CDR1 is SGHNT and CDR2 YYREEE (reference sequence). V shed 6 bases, J shed 0 bases, and the junction held 4 bases outside the gene matches. The CDR3 here is CASTSGLAGDQETQYF. In DNA, the CDR3 is TGTGCCAGCACTTCGGGACTAGCGGGAGACCAAGAGACCCAGTACTTC.

The V call is TRBV15, the J call TRBJ2-2; 7 bases line up with TRBD2. The CDR3 is 15 residues long. The ends lost 4 bases at V and 2 bases at J; junction bases unmatched: 4. Germline assignment: CDR1 LNHNV and CDR2 YYDKDF (reference sequence). CDR3 DNA sequence: TGTGCCACCAGCACTACTAGCGCCAACACCGGGGAGCTGTTTTTT. Translating it yields CATSTTSANTGELFF.

V gene TRBV4-3 combines with J gene TRBJ2-3, with 8 bases identical to TRBD2. The CDR3 has 17 residues. V dropped 1 base and J dropped 2; count of bases not matched to a gene: 8. Germline assignment: CDR1 LGHNA and CDR2 YSLEER. CDR3 DNA sequence: TGCGCCAGCAGCCAAGGTATTAGCGGGGATCACACAGATACGCAGTATTTT. This sequence encodes CASSQGISGDHTDTQYF.

The CDR3 protein is CASELGQGNSGNTIYF. CDR3 coding DNA: TGTGCCAGCGAGTTGGGACAGGGGAACTCTGGAAACACCATATATTTT. The chain combines TRBV6-8 with TRBJ1-3, with 10 nucleotides matching TRBD1. The germline V gene has CDR1 MNHGY and CDR2 SAAAGT. V lost 8 bases and J lost 0; bases outside the gene matches: 7. The CDR3 has 16 amino acids.

This rearrangement joins TRBV18 to TRBJ1-5; D possibly corresponds to TRBD1 (6 bases). The germline V and J ends were trimmed by 3 bases and 3 bases, with 9 bases remaining between them. Germline loops: CDR1 KGHSH, CDR2 LQKENI. The CDR3 sequence is 14 residues long. The CDR3 loop reads CASSPRQANQPQHF. The CDR3 coding sequence is TGTGCCAGCTCACCTCGACAGGCCAATCAGCCCCAGCATTTT. Full variable domain (outside the CDR3, taken from reference TRBV18 and TRBJ1-5): NAGVMQNPRHLVRRRGQEARLRCSPMKGHSHVYWYRQLPEEGLKFMVYLQKENIIDESGMPKERFSAEFPKEGPSILRIQQVVRGDSAAYFCASSPRQANQPQHFGDGTRLSIL.